Below are 29 T cell receptor beta chains sequenced from a single sample in a study of post-analysis software for immune sequencing data. Study conclusions and caveats: Roughly 5 TRBV segments (TRBV5-6, TRBV5-1 and TRBV20-1 among them) occurred more frequently in patients than in controls.

What these receptors recognize is not known. cDNA libraries of TCR beta carried unique molecular identifiers. TCRdb redid the calling of the PCR reads with MiXCR, one entry per CDR3 protein. Of over 700,000 distinct CDR3 sequences listed, around 27% are singletons. The material sequenced was blood. These receptors were obtained from a girl aged 5-17 years with multiple sclerosis.

The chain joins TRBV6-5 to TRBJ1-3; TRBD1 aligns across 9 bases. V lost 6 bases, J lost 0 bases, and 6 bases stayed unmatched. Germline CDR1 is MNHEY and CDR2 is SVGAGI. The CDR3 contains 16 residues. The CDR3 DNA reads as TGTGCCAGCAGGCGGACAGGGGCGAGCTCTGGAAACACCATATATTTT. Amino acid sequence: CASRRTGASSGNTIYF.

The rearrangement links TRBV29-1 to TRBJ2-3, with D possibly called TRBD1 or TRBD2 (7 bases each). CDR3 length: 15 amino acids. Germline CDR1 is SQVTM and CDR2 is ANQGSEA. Trimming stripped 7 bases from V and 4 bases from J, with 21 bases between. The CDR3 DNA is TGCAGCGCCCCCCGGCAGGGGGGGCCCCCAGATACGCAGTATTTT. Residues: CSAPRQGGPPDTQYF.

This clonotype has a handful of counts. The genes are TRBV20-1 and TRBJ2-1; 12 nucleotides match TRBD2. This CDR3 spans 17 amino acids. Looked up from germline, CDR1 is DFQATT and CDR2 is SNEGSKA (reference sequence). The V gene end was trimmed by 0 bases and the J gene end by 8 bases; junction bases not matched to a gene: 11. Written as DNA, the CDR3 is TGCAGTGCTAGAGATCTCGGCCTAGCGGGGGGGAGGGATGAGCAGTTCTTC. Amino acid sequence: CSARDLGLAGGRDEQFF.

This chain's CDR3 is CASSQDASVETQFF. In nucleotides, the CDR3 is TGTGCCAGCAGCCAAGATGCCAGCGTGGAGACCCAGTTCTTC. V usage is TRBV3-1 and J usage is TRBJ2-1; D not certain. The CDR3 is 14 amino acids. Germline V gene sequence: CDR1 LGHDT, CDR2 YNNKEL (reference sequence). V was cut by 0 bases and J by 13 bases, with 16 bases left in between.

This clonotype was observed at least ten times. The chain recombines TRBV12-3 or TRBV12-4 with TRBJ2-5; D not resolved. The V and J ends lost 4 bases and 7 bases respectively, with 4 bases between them. CDR3 length: 10 amino acids. The CDR3 DNA sequence: TGTGCCAGCAGTTCTGGGACCCAGTACTTC. Its translation: CASSSGTQYF.

There are many counts of this clonotype. The gene calls are TRBV29-1 and TRBJ2-5; 7 bases fit TRBD2. This CDR3 has 14 residues. V trimming: 5 bases; J trimming: 11 bases; junction bases outside the gene matches: 17. CDR1 is SQVTM, CDR2 ANQGSEA, per germline. CDR3 coding DNA: TGCAGCGTTTTGGGACTCCACACTGCGGGGGAGCAGTACTTC. Translated, it gives CSVLGLHTAGEQYF.

The rearrangement links TRBV3-1 to TRBJ2-5; a weak D match, TRBD2 (5 bases). The CDR3 is 14 residues long. Germline assignment: CDR1 LGHDT and CDR2 YNNKEL (reference sequence). V lost 3 bases, J lost 5 bases, and 13 bases lay in between. CDR3: CASSQLGGSETQYF. CDR3 in DNA: TGTGCCAGCAGCCAGTTAGGAGGTTCGGAGACCCAGTACTTC.

This chain uses TRBV28 with TRBJ1-2; D ambiguous. This CDR3 has 17 amino acids. Germline V lookup: CDR1 MDHEN, CDR2 SYDVKM. V shed 7 bases and J shed 0 bases, with 21 bases lying between them. CDR3 DNA: TGTGCCAGCACCCTGCCTGGGGTGGAGAAAACTAACTATGGCTACACCTTC. It specifies CASTLPGVEKTNYGYTF.

This clonotype is a singleton in its sample. The V and J genes are TRBV2 and TRBJ2-1, with TRBD1 matching over 7 bases. V shed 6 bases and J 13 bases; nucleotides not matched to a gene: 15. Germline loops: CDR1 SNHLY, CDR2 FYNNEI. The CDR3 consists of 14 residues. The CDR3 sequence: CASSPEQGMETQFF. The CDR3 DNA follows: TGTGCCAGCAGCCCGGAACAGGGGATGGAGACCCAGTTCTTC. Complete variable domain (other parts from reference TRBV2 and TRBJ2-1): EPEVTQTPSHQVTQMGQEVILRCVPISNHLYFYWYRQILGQKVEFLVSFYNNEISEKSEIFDDQFSVERPDGSNFTLKIRSTKLEDSAMYFCASSPEQGMETQFFGPGTRLTVL.

The V and J genes are TRBV29-1 and TRBJ2-3; a possible D gene is TRBD1 (6 bases). V lost 7 bases to trimming and J lost 3 bases, with 20 bases between them. The CDR3 contains 15 residues. Germline-derived CDR1 and CDR2 are SQVTM and ANQGSEA. CDR3 sequence (DNA): TGCAGCGCCCGTAGGGGGATAACAAAGACAGATACGCAGTATTTT. It specifies CSARRGITKTDTQYF.

This chain connects TRBV20-1 to TRBJ2-7; possible D gene TRBD1, 5 bases. This CDR3 is built from 14 residues. CDR1 is DFQATT, CDR2 SNEGSKA, per germline (reference sequence). Trimming pared 6 bases from V and 2 bases from J, leaving 17 bases between. The CDR3 here is CSAQTQATTYEQYF. Here the CDR3 DNA reads TGCAGTGCCCAAACACAGGCAACGACCTACGAGCAGTACTTC.

The chain uses TRBV10-3 and TRBJ2-5; D uncertain. This CDR3 is built from 12 residues. The V end was cut by 10 bases, the J end by 5 bases, with 14 bases between. Germline V lookup: CDR1 ENHRY, CDR2 SYGVKD. CDR3 DNA: TGTGCCACCACTGTCAATGGGGAGACCCAGTACTTC. It codes for CATTVNGETQYF.

This clonotype was found a few times. The chain carries TRBV7-2 and TRBJ1-1; D remains unclear. The germline gives CDR1 SGHTA, CDR2 FQGNSA. The CDR3 covers 15 residues. Trimming removed 2 bases from V and 4 bases from J, with 14 bases in between. The CDR3 coding sequence is TGTGCCAGCAGCTTAAATATAGGCCGACGCACTGAAGCTTTCTTT. Its protein product is CASSLNIGRRTEAFF.

The V call is TRBV4-3, the J call TRBJ2-3; possibly TRBD1 for D (6 bases). Deletions cut 3 bases from V and 0 bases from J, with 13 bases between. The CDR3 is 16 amino acids. Germline V lookup: CDR1 LGHNA, CDR2 YSLEER. The DNA of the CDR3 is TGCGCCAGCAGCCACGATTACAGGGCGAGCACAGATACGCAGTATTTT. Its translation: CASSHDYRASTDTQYF.

V gene TRBV5-1 combines with J gene TRBJ2-1; unclear D gene. Germline lookup yields CDR1 SGHRS and CDR2 YFSETQ. V lost 3 bases and J 8 bases, leaving 12 bases between the germline ends. The CDR3 spans 13 residues. DNA of the CDR3: TGCGCCAGCAGCTCGGAGAGGAAAGATGAGCAGTTCTTC. Its protein product is CASSSERKDEQFF.

The chain is built from TRBV27 and TRBJ2-3; D may be TRBD2 (6 bases). The ends were cut back, 5 bases at V and 10 bases at J, with 28 bases in the middle. Germline values: CDR1 MNHEY, CDR2 SMNVEV (reference sequence). This CDR3 comprises 17 residues. CDR3 coding DNA: TGTGCCAGCAGTCACCCGGGACTTCGCGAGGAGCAGATAGCGCAGTATTTT. Protein: CASSHPGLREEQIAQYF.

This clonotype was observed a handful of times. The chain has TRBV29-1 and TRBJ2-1, with 8 positions matching TRBD1. In germline, CDR1 is SQVTM, CDR2 ANQGSEA. The CDR3 contains 15 residues. V lost 6 bases to trimming and J lost 9 bases; unmatched junction nucleotides: 16. CDR3 sequence (DNA): TGCAGCGTCGTGGGGCCCGGCAGGGGGCTTATTGAGCAGTTCTTC. Translating gives CSVVGPGRGLIEQFF.

This clonotype was detected only a few times. The chain joins TRBV7-2 to TRBJ1-2, with D perhaps matching TRBD1 (5 bases). The CDR3 spans 17 residues. CDR1 and CDR2 from the germline V gene are SGHTA and FQGNSA. V was cut by 4 bases and J by 4 bases, with 22 bases left in between. DNA for the CDR3: TGTGCCAGCAGCTCCAACCCTAGACTCACCGGGGGCTATGGCTACACCTTC. Its protein is CASSSNPRLTGGYGYTF.

This rearrangement joins TRBV20-1 to TRBJ2-7; 13 nucleotides agree with TRBD2. Germline values: CDR1 DFQATT, CDR2 SNEGSKA (reference sequence). Unmatched junction bases numbered 3, after V lost 1 base and J lost 3 bases. The length of the CDR3 is 15 residues. The CDR3 is CSARGLAGGFYEQYF. The DNA for the CDR3 is TGCAGTGCTAGAGGACTAGCGGGGGGATTCTACGAGCAGTACTTC.

This clonotype has just a few counts. V gene TRBV20-1 combines with J gene TRBJ2-5, with TRBD2 as a possible D gene (5 bases). Trimming took off 6 bases at V and 3 bases at J, with 11 bases between the two ends. The CDR3 extends over 12 amino acids. The germline CDR1 and CDR2 sequences are DFQATT and SNEGSKA (reference sequence). DNA for the CDR3: TGCAGTGCCACCGGACTCAAAGAGACCCAGTACTTC. Translating gives CSATGLKETQYF.

The chain uses TRBV5-5 and TRBJ2-3, with TRBD1 as a possible D gene (5 bases). The CDR3 runs 15 residues. Looked up from germline, CDR1 is SGHKS and CDR2 is YYEKEE (reference sequence). The ends were cut back, 8 bases at V and 2 bases at J, with 18 bases in the middle. The CDR3 sequence is CASQTLQVNTDTQYF. CDR3 sequence (DNA): TGTGCCAGTCAAACTTTACAGGTGAACACAGATACGCAGTATTTT. The full variable domain, its missing parts supplied by reference TRBV5-5 and TRBJ2-3, is DAGVTQSPTHLIKTRGQQVTLRCSPISGHKSVSWYQQVLGQGPQFIFQYYEKEERGRGNFPDRFSARQFPNYSSELNVNALLLGDSALYLCASQTLQVNTDTQYFGPGTRLTVL.

This clonotype was detected ten times or more. The V and J genes are TRBV7-2 and TRBJ2-1, with D tentatively TRBD2 (5 bases). V lost 3 bases, J lost 1 base, and 16 bases lay in between. The CDR3 length is 17 residues. The germline V gene encodes CDR1 SGHTA and CDR2 FQGNSA. CDR3 sequence: CASSLSSRGGSYNEQFF. CDR3 sequence (DNA): TGTGCCAGCAGCTTGTCTAGCCGGGGTGGGTCCTACAATGAGCAGTTCTTC.

This clonotype was counted only a few times. This chain links TRBV28 with TRBJ2-4, with TRBD2 matching 10 bases. The DNA end favors TRBJ2-7, so the J call may be wrong. The CDR3 runs to 17 residues. Germline V gene data show CDR1 as MDHEN and CDR2 as SYDVKM. DNA of the CDR3: TGTGCCAGCAGTTTAGGGGCTAGCGGGGGTCGGGGCGTCGAGCAGTACTTC. Translating gives CASSLGASGGRGVEQYF.

This clonotype appeared a few times. The CDR3 region is CSATAGSGETQYF. Written as DNA, the CDR3 is TGCAGTGCTACCGCGGGATCGGGTGAGACCCAGTACTTC. The chain combines TRBV20-1 with TRBJ2-5; D is perhaps TRBD2 (6 bases). CDR3 length: 13 amino acids. V lost 4 bases to trimming and J lost 5 bases, with 14 bases between them. In germline, CDR1 is DFQATT, CDR2 SNEGSKA (reference sequence).

This clonotype has only a few counts. CDR3: CASSLKGSGTEAFF. The CDR3 coding sequence is TGTGCCAGCAGCTTAAAAGGGTCTGGAACTGAAGCTTTCTTT. This chain uses TRBV7-8 with TRBJ1-1; D ambiguous. CDR3 length equals 14 residues. Looked up from germline, CDR1 is SGHVS and CDR2 is FQNEAQ. The V end was cut by 2 bases, the J end by 5 bases, with 12 bases between.

In nucleotides, the CDR3 is TGTGCCAGCAGCCAAGATAATGAAAAACTGTTTTTT. Translated, it gives CASSQDNEKLFF. The chain is built from TRBV4-2 and TRBJ1-4, with D hard to call. The germline V and J ends were trimmed by 0 bases and 4 bases, with 0 bases remaining between them. Germline loops: CDR1 LGHNA, CDR2 YNFKEQ. This CDR3 region has 12 residues.

The chain uses TRBV20-1 and TRBJ2-5, with 11 bases identical to TRBD2. Germline CDR1 reads DFQATT; CDR2 reads SNEGSKA (reference sequence). The CDR3 contains 16 residues. The J segment lost 2 bases and the V segment lost 1 base, leaving 6 bases of the junction unmatched. The CDR3 reads CSARASGGSRQETQYF. In nucleotides, the CDR3 is TGCAGTGCTAGAGCTAGCGGGGGGAGCAGGCAAGAGACCCAGTACTTC.

A few counts support this clonotype. The chain couples TRBV20-1 to TRBJ1-5; D remains unclear. The V gene lost 5 bases and the J gene lost 4 bases, with 6 bases spanning the gap. The CDR3 totals 11 residues. Germline loops: CDR1 DFQATT, CDR2 SNEGSKA (reference sequence). CDR3 sequence (DNA): TGCAGTGCTGGACTAAATCAGCCCCAGCATTTT. This translates into CSAGLNQPQHF.

This clonotype was observed a handful of times. The chain carries TRBV20-1 and TRBJ1-6, with D unclear. The CDR3 totals 15 residues. Trimming cost V 7 bases and J 7 bases, with 20 bases left between them. CDR1 is DFQATT and CDR2 is SNEGSKA in the germline V gene (reference sequence). In DNA form, the CDR3 reads TGCAGTGGCCGTATGAGCGGCTCCAGGAATTCACCCCTCCACTTT. Translated: CSGRMSGSRNSPLHF.